This TCR beta chain was documented in a study of cytomegalovirus exposure and HLA in healthy donors. Study conclusions and caveats: Most TCR beta V segments were productive about 90% or about 30% of the time in an earlier analysis.

60 Vbeta and 13 Jbeta primers were used in PCR. This table comes from immunoSEQ multiplex PCR, and its TCRdb copy is limited to in-frame clones, with some not included. The sample holds over 120,000 clones, 80% seen once. The ends lost 4 bases at V and 0 bases at J; junction bases unmatched: 7. CDR3 size: 18 residues. CDR1 is SGHNT, CDR2 YYREEE, per germline (reference sequence). As for this clone: Its antigen is unknown.

This chain uses TRBV5-4 with TRBJ2-3, with 14 bases matching TRBD2. Sequences were obtained from PBMCs. The sequence was obtained from a man in his fifties in good health and CMV-seronegative. The CDR3 nucleotides read TGTGCCAGCAGCGGGGGACTAGCGGGGGTGACTAGCACAGATACGCAGTATTTT. Translated: CASSGGLAGVTSTDTQYF.